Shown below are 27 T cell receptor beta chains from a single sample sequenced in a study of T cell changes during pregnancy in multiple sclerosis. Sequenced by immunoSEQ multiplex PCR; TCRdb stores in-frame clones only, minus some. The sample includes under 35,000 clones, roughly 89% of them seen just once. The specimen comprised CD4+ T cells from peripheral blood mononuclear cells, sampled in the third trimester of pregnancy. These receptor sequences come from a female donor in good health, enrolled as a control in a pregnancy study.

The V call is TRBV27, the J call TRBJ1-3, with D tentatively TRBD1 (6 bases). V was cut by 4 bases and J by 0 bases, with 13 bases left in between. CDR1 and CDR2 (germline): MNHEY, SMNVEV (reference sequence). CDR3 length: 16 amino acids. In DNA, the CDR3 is TGTGCCAGCAGTTACTCAGGACAGAACTCTGGAAACACCATATATTTT. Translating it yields CASSYSGQNSGNTIYF.

CDR3 nucleotides: TGTGCCAGCAGCGTAGCTTGGCCAGACTACGAGCAGTACTTC. It specifies CASSVAWPDYEQYF. The rearrangement links TRBV9 to TRBJ2-7; D is uncertain. Germline V gives CDR1 SGDLS, CDR2 YYNGEE. The germline V and J ends were trimmed by 0 bases and 3 bases, with 10 bases remaining between them. The length of the CDR3 is 14 residues.

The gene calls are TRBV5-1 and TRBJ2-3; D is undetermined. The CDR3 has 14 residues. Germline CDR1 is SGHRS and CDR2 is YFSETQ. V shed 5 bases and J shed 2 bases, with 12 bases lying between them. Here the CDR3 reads CASREAYPTDTQYF. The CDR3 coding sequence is TGCGCCAGCAGAGAGGCCTACCCCACAGATACGCAGTATTTT.

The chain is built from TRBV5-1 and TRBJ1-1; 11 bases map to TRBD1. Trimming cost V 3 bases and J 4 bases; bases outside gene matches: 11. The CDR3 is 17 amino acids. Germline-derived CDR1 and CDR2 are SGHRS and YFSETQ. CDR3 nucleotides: TGCGCCAGCAGCTGGACTACCATAGGGACAGGGGGCACTGAAGCTTTCTTT. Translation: CASSWTTIGTGGTEAFF. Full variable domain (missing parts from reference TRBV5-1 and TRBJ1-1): KAGVTQTPRYLIKTRGQQVTLSCSPISGHRSVSWYQQTPGQGLQFLFEYFSETQRNKGNFPGRFSGRQFSNSRSEMNVSTLELGDSALYLCASSWTTIGTGGTEAFFGQGTRLTVV.

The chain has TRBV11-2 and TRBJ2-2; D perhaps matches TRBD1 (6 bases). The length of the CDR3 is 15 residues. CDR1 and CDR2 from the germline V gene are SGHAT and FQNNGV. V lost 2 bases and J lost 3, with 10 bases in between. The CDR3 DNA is TGTGCCAGCAGCTTAACCAGGGGACACACCGGGGAGCTGTTTTTT. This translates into CASSLTRGHTGELFF.

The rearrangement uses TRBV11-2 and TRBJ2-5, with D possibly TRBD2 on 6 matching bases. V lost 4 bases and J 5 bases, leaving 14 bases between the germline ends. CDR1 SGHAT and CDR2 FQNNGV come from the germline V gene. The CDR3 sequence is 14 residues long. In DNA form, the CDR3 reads TGTGCCAGCAGCTACCGACCGGAGGGGGAGACCCAGTACTTC. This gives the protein CASSYRPEGETQYF.

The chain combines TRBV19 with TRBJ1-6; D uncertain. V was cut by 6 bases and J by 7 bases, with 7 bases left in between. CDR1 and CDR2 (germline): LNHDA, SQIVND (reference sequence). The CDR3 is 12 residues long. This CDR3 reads CASSLLNSPLHF. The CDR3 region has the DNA TGTGCCAGTAGCTTGTTGAATTCACCCCTCCACTTT.

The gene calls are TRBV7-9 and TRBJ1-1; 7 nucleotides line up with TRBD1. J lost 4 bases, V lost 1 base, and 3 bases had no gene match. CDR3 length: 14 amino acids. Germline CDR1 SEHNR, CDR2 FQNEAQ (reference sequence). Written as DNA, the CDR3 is TGTGCCAGCAGCTTAGAGGCAGGGGGCACTGAAGCTTTCTTT. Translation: CASSLEAGGTEAFF.

CDR3 DNA sequence: TGCAGCGTTGGGATTGACAGGGGGGGCTACACCTTC. Translated: CSVGIDRGGYTF. This rearrangement joins TRBV29-1 to TRBJ1-2; 9 nucleotides match TRBD1. The length of the CDR3 is 12 residues. V lost 4 bases and J lost 8; bases outside the gene matches: 5. Per germline, CDR1 SQVTM and CDR2 ANQGSEA.

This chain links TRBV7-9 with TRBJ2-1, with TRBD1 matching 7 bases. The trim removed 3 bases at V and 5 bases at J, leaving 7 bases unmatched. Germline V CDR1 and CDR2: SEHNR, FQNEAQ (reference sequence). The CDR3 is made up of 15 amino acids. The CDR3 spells CASSFWQGDHNEQFF. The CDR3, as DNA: TGTGCCAGCAGCTTTTGGCAGGGGGATCACAATGAGCAGTTCTTC.

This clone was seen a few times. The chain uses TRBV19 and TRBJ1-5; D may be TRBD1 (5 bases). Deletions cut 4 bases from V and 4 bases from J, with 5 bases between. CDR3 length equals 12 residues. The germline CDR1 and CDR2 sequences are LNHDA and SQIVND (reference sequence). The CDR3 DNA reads TGTGCCAGTAGTACAGGGAATCAGCCCCAGCATTTT. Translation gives CASSTGNQPQHF.

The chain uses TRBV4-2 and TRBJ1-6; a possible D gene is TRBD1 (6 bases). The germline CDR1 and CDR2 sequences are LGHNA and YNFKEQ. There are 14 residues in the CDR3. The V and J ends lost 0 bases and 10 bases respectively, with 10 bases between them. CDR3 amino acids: CASSQEGGISPLHF. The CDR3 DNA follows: TGTGCCAGCAGCCAAGAAGGGGGTATATCACCCCTCCACTTT.

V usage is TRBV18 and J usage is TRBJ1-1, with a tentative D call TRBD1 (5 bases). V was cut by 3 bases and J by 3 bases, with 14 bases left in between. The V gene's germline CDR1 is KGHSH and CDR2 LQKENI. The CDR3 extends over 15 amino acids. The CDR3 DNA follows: TGTGCCAGCTCACCCTGGGCAGGGTCCGACACTGAAGCTTTCTTT. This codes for CASSPWAGSDTEAFF. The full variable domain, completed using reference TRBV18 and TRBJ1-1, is NAGVMQNPRHLVRRRGQEARLRCSPMKGHSHVYWYRQLPEEGLKFMVYLQKENIIDESGMPKERFSAEFPKEGPSILRIQQVVRGDSAAYFCASSPWAGSDTEAFFGQGTRLTVV.

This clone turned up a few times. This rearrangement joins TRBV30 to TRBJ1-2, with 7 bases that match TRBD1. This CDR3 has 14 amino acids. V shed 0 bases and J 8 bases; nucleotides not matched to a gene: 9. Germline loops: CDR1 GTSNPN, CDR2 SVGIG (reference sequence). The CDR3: CAWSVWGQGDGYTF. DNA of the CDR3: TGTGCCTGGAGTGTATGGGGGCAGGGGGACGGCTACACCTTC. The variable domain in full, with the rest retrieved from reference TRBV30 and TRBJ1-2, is SQTIHQWPATLVQPVGSPLSLECTVEGTSNPNLYWYRQAAGRGLQLLFYSVGIGQISSEVPQNLSASRPQDRQFILSSKKLLLSDSGFYLCAWSVWGQGDGYTFGSGTRLTVV.

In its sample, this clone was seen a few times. CDR3 residues: CASRLDSDSYEQYF. The CDR3 region has the DNA TGTGCCAGCAGACTTGACTCCGACTCCTACGAGCAGTACTTC. This rearrangement joins TRBV5-4 to TRBJ2-7, with D unclear. Trimming shortened V by 5 bases and J by 0 bases, and 12 bases separated the two germline ends. The CDR3 totals 14 residues. Germline CDR1 SGHNT, CDR2 YYREEE (reference sequence). Filled out from reference TRBV5-4 and TRBJ2-7, the complete variable domain reads ETGVTQSPTHLIKTRGQQVTLRCSSQSGHNTVSWYQQALGQGPQFIFQYYREEENGRGNFPPRFSGLQFPNYSSELNVNALELDDSALYLCASRLDSDSYEQYFGPGTRLTVT.

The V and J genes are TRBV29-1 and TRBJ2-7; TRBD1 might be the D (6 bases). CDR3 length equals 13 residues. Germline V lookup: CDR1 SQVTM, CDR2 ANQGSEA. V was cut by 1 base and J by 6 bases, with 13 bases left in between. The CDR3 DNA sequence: TGCAGCGTTGAAGTCCAAGAGGGGGTCGAGCAGTACTTC. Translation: CSVEVQEGVEQYF.

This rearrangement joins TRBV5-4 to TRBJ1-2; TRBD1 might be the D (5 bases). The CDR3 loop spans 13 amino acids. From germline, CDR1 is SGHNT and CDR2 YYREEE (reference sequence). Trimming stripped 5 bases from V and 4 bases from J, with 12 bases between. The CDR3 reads CASRAKGVYGYTF. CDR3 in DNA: TGTGCCAGCAGGGCAAAAGGGGTCTATGGCTACACCTTC.

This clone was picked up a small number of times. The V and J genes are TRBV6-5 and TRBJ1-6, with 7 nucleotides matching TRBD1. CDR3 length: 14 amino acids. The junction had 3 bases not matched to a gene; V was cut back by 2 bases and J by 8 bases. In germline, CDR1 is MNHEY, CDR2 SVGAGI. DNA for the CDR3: TGTGCCAGCAGTTACACAGGGGCTCATTCACCCCTCCACTTT. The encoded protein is CASSYTGAHSPLHF.

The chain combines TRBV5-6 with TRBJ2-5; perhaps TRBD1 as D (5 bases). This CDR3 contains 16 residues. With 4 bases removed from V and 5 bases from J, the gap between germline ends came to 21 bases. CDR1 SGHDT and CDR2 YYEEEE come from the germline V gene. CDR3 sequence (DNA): TGTGCCAGCAGCCTCCGTTTGACACAGGAGTTCGAGACCCAGTACTTC. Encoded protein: CASSLRLTQEFETQYF.

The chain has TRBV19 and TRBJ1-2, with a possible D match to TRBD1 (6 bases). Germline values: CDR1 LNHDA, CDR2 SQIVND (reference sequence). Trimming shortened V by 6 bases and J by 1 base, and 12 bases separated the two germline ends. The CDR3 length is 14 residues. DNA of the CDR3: TGTGCCAGTAGCTCCATACAGGGTAACTATGGCTACACCTTC. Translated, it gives CASSSIQGNYGYTF.

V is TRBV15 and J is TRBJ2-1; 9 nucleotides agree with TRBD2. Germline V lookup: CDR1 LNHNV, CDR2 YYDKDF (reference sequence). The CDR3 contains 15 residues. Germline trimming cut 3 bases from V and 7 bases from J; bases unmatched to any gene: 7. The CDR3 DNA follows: TGTGCCACCAGCAGGGGACTAGCTAACCAGAATGAGCAGTTCTTC. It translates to CATSRGLANQNEQFF.

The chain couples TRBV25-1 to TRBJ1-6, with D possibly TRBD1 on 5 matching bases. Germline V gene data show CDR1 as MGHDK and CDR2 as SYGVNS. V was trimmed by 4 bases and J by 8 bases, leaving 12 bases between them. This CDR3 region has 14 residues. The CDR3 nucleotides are TGTGCCAGCAGTGGGCCCGGGGGGGATTCACCCCTCCACTTT. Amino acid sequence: CASSGPGGDSPLHF.

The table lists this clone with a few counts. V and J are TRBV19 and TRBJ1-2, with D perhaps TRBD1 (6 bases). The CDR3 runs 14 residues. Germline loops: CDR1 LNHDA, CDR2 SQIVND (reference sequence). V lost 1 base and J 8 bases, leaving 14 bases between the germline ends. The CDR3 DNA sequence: TGTGCCAGTAGTATAGGACAGGCGATGGGCGGCTACACCTTC. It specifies CASSIGQAMGGYTF.

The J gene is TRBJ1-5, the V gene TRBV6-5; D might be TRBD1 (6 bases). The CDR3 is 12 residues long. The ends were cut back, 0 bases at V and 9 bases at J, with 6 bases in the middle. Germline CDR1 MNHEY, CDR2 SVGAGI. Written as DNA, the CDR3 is TGTGCCAGCAGTTACTCGACAGGGCCCCAGCATTTT. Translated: CASSYSTGPQHF.

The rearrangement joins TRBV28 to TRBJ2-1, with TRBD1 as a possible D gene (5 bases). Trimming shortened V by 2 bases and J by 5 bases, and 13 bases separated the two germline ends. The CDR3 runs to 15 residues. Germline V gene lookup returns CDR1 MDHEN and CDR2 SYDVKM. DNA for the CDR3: TGTGCCAGCAGTTTAGTCCAGCCAGGGAACAATGAGCAGTTCTTC. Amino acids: CASSLVQPGNNEQFF.

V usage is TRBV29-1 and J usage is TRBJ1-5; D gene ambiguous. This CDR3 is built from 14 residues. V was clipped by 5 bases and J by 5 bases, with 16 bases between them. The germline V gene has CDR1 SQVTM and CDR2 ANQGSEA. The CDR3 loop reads CSVWVGGIDQPQHF. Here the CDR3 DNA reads TGCAGCGTTTGGGTTGGAGGGATCGATCAGCCCCAGCATTTT.

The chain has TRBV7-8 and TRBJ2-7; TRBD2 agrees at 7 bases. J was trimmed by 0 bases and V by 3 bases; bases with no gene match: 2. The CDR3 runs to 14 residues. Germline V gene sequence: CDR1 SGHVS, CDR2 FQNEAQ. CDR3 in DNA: TGTGCCAGCAGCTTTGGCGGGAGCTCCTACGAGCAGTACTTC. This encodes CASSFGGSSYEQYF.